The source of this TCR beta chain is a study of blood T cell repertoires in COVID-19. Study processing details: Reference gene primer amplification gave estimated nucleated cell counts. Sequencing was performed with immunoSEQ multiplex PCR; in TCRdb, only in-frame clones are kept and a portion is missing. V and J calls and clone size come straight from that table; D and trimming were deduced from the DNA. The sample consists of 100,000 to 120,000 clones, 87% of them appearing once. The germline CDR1 and CDR2 sequences are SEHNR and FQNEAQ (reference sequence). The CDR3 is 18 amino acids. Trimming left V 1 base short and J 5 bases short, with 20 bases between. This clone showed up just a few times.

The receptor was derived from a human donor in a cohort sampled during active COVID-19. V gene TRBV7-9 combines with J gene TRBJ1-4; TRBD1 might be the D (5 bases). Sequenced input: peripheral blood. CDR3 amino acids: CASSLVRIGRGLNEKLFF. CDR3 nucleotides: TGTGCCAGCAGCTTAGTTAGGATCGGGCGGGGCCTAAATGAAAAACTGTTTTTT.